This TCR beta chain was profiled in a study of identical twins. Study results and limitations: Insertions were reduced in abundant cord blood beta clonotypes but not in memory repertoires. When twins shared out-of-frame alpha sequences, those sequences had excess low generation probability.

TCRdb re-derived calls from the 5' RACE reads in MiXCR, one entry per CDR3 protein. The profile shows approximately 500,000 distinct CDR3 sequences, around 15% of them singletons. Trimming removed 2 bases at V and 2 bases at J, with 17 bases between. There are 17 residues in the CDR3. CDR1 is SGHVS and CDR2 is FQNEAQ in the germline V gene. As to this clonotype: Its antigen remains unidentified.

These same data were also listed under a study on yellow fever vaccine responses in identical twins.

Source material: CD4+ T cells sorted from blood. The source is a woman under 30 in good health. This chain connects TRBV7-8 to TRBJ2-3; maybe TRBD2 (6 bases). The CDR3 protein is CASSLRGAGKSTDTQYF. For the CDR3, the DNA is TGTGCCAGCAGCTTAAGGGGTGCGGGAAAATCCACAGATACGCAGTATTTT.